This T cell receptor (beta chain) was captured by sequencing in a study of blood T cell repertoires in COVID-19. Germline V lookup: CDR1 MNHEY, CDR2 SVGAGI. V shed 0 bases, J shed 3 bases, and the junction held 8 bases outside the gene matches. There are 16 residues in the CDR3. Here immunoSEQ multiplex PCR was the method, and the copy in TCRdb shows in-frame clones only, minus some. The sample lists 200,000 to 250,000 clones, approximately 87% seen once, with over 3% in the top ten. The TCR originated in a woman aged 45-65 years in a cohort exposed to, infected with or recovered from COVID-19 (not recorded which). The V call is TRBV6-5, the J call TRBJ2-7; 7 positions agree with TRBD2. The sample consisted of PBMCs or T cells enriched from blood (not recorded which). In DNA form, the CDR3 reads TGTGCCAGCAGTTACTCGTGGGGGGGGAGAGGCTACGAGCAGTACTTC. It codes for CASSYSWGGRGYEQYF.